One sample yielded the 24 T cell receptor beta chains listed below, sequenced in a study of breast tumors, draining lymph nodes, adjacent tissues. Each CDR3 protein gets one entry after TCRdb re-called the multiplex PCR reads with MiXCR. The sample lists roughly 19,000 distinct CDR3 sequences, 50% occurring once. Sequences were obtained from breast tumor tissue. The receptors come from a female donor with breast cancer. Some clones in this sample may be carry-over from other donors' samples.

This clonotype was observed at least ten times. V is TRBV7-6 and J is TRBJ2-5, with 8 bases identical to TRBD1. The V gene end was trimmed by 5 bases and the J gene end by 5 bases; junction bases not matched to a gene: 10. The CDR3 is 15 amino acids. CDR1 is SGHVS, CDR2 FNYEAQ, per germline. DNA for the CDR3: TGTGCCAGCAGCCAAAGGGACAGGCCTGGGGAGACCCAGTACTTC. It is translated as CASSQRDRPGETQYF.

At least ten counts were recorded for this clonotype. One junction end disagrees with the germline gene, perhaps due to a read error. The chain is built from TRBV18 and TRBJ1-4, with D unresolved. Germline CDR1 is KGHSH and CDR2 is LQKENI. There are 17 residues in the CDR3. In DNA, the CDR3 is TGTGCCAGCTCACCGGAGGTCCCAAGTGGGCCTAACGAAAAACTGTTTTTT. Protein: CASSPEVPSGPNEKLFF. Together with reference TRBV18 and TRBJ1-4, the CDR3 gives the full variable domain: NAGVMQNPRHLVRRRGQEARLRCSPMKGHSHVYWYRQLPEEGLKFMVYLQKENIIDESGMPKERFSAEFPKEGPSILRIQQVVRGDSAAYFCASSPEVPSGPNEKLFFGSGTQLSVL.

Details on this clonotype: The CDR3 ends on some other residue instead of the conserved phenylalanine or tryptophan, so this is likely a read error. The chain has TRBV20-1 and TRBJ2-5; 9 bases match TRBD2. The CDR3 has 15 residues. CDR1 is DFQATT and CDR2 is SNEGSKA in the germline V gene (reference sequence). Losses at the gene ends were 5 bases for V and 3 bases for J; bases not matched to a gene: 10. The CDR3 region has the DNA TGCAGTGCTCGGCCAGCGGGAGGCCCGAAAGAGACCCAGTACTCC. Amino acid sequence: CSARPAGGPKETQYS.

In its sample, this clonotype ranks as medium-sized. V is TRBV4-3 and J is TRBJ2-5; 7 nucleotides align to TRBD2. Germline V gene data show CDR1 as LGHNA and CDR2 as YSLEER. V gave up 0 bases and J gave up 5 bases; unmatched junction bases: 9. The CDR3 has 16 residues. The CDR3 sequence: CASSQDLGRAFETQYF. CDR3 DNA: TGCGCCAGCAGCCAAGACTTAGGGAGGGCCTTTGAGACCCAGTACTTC.

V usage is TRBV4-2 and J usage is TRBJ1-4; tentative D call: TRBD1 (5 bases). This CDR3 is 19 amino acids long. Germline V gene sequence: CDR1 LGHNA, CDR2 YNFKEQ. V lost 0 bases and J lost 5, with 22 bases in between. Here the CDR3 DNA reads TGTGCCAGCAGCCAAGATTCGGGTAGGGGCGGCGAGGAAAATGAAAAACTGTTTTTT. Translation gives CASSQDSGRGGEENEKLFF.

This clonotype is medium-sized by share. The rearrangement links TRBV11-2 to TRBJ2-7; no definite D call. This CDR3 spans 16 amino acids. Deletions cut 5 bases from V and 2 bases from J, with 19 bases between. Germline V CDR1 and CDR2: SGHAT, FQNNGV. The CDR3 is CASSTMPVLGAYEQYF. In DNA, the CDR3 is TGTGCCAGCAGCACGATGCCAGTGCTCGGCGCCTACGAGCAGTACTTC.

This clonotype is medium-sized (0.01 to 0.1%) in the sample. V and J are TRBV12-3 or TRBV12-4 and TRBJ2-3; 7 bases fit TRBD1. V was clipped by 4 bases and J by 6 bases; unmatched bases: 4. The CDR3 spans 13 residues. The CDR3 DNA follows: TGTGCCAGCAGTTACAGGGGTTTGGATACGCAGTATTTT. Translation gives CASSYRGLDTQYF.

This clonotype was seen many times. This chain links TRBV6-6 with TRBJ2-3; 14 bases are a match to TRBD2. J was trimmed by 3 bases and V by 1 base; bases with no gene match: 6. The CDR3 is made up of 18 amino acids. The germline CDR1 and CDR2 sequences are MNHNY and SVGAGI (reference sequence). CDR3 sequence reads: CASSYFGTSGSGTDTQYF. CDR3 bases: TGTGCCAGCAGTTACTTCGGGACTAGCGGGAGCGGTACAGATACGCAGTATTTT.

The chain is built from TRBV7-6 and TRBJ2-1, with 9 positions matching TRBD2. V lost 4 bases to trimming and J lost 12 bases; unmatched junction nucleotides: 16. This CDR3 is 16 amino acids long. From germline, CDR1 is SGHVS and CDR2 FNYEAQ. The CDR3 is CASSSTPYSGRTGQFF. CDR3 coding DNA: TGTGCCAGCAGCTCTACTCCCTATAGCGGGAGAACGGGGCAGTTCTTC.

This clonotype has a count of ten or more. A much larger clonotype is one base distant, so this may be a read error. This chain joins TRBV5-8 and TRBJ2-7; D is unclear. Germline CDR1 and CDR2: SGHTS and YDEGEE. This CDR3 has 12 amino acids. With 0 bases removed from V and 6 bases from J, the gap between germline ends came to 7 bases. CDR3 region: CASSLDASEQYF. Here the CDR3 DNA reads TGTGCCAGCAGCTTGGACGCCTCCGAGCAGTACTTC.

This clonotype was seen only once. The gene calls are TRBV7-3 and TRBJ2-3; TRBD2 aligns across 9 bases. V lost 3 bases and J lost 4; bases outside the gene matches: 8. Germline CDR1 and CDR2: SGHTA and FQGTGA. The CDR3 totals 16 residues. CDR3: CASSFLAGVLPDTQYF. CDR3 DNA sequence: TGTGCCAGCAGCTTCTTAGCGGGAGTTCTACCAGATACGCAGTATTTT.

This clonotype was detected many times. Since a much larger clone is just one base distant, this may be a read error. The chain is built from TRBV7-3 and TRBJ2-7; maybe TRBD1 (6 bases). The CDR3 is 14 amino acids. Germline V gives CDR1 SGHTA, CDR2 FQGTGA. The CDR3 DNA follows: TGTGCCAGCGGCTTAATGGGGGCTGGGTACGAGCAGTACTTC. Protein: CASGLMGAGYEQYF.

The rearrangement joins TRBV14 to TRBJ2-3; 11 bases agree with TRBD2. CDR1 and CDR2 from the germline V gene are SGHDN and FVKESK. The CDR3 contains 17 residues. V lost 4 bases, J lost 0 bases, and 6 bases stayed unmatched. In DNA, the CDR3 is TGTGCCAGCAGCCGGGGACTAGCGGCTCCGAGCACAGATACGCAGTATTTT. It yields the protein CASSRGLAAPSTDTQYF.

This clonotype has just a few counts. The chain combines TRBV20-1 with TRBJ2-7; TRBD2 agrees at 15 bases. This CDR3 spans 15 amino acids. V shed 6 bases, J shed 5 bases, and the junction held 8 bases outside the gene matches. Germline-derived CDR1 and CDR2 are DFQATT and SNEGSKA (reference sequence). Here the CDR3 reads CSAEGLAGGIHEQYF. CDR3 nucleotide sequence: TGCAGTGCGGAAGGACTAGCGGGAGGGATCCACGAGCAGTACTTC.

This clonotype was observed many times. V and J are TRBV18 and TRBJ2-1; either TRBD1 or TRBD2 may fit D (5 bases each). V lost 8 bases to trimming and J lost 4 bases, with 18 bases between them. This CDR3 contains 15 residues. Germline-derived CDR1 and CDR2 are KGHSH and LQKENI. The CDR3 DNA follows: TGTGCCAGCCGGCGAGGGGAACTACCGTACAATGAGCAGTTCTTC. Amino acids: CASRRGELPYNEQFF. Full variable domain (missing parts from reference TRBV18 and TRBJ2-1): NAGVMQNPRHLVRRRGQEARLRCSPMKGHSHVYWYRQLPEEGLKFMVYLQKENIIDESGMPKERFSAEFPKEGPSILRIQQVVRGDSAAYFCASRRGELPYNEQFFGPGTRLTVL.

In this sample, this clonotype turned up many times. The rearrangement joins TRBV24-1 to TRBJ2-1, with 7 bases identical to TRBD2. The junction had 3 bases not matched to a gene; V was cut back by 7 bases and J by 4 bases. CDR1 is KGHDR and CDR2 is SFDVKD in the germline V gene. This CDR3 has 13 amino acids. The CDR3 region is CATSLAEYNEQFF. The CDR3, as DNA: TGTGCCACCAGCCTAGCGGAGTACAATGAGCAGTTCTTC.

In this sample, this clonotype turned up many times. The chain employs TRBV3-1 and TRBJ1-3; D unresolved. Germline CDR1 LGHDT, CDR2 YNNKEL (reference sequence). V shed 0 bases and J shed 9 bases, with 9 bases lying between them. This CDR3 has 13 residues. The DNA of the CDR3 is TGTGCCAGCAGCCAAGAACCGCGGAGCACCATATATTTT. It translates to CASSQEPRSTIYF.

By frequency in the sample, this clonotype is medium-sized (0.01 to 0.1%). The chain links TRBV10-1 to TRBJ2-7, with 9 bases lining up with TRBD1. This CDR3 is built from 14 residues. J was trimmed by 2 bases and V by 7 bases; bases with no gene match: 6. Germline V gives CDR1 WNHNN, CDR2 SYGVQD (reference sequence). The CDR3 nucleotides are TGCGCCAGCATTGGACAGGGGTTTACCTACGAGCAGTACTTC. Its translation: CASIGQGFTYEQYF.

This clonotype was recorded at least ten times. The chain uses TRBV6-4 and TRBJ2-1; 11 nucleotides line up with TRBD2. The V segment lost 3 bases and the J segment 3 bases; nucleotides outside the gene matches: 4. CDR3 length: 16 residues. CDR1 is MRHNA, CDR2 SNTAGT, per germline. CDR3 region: CASSEGGLADYNEQFF. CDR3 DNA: TGTGCCAGCAGTGAGGGGGGACTAGCGGACTACAATGAGCAGTTCTTC.

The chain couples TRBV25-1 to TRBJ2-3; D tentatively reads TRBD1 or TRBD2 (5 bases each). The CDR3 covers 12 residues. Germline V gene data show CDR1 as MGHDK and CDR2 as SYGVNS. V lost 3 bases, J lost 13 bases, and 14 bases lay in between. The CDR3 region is CASSDRVGIEYF. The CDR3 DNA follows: TGTGCCAGCAGTGACAGGGTCGGGATTGAGTATTTT.

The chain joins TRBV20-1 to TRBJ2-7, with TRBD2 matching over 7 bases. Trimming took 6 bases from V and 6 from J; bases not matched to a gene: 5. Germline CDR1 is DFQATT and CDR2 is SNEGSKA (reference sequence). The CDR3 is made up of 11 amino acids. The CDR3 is CSAISGLEQYF. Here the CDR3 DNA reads TGCAGTGCGATTAGCGGGCTCGAGCAGTACTTC.

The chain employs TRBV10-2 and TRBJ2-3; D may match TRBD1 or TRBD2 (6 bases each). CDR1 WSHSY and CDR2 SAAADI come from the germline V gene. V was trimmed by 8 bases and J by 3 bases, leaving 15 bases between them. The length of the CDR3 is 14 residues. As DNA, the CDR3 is TGCGCCAGCGTATGGGGGGCAGCGACAGATACGCAGTATTTT. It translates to CASVWGAATDTQYF.

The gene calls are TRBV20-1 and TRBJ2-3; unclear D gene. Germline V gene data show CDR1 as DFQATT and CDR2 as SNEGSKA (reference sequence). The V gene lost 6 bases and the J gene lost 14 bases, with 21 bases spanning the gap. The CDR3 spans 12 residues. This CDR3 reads CSATRGTDTPYF. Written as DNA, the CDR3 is TGCAGTGCAACGCGCGGCACAGATACACCGTATTTT.

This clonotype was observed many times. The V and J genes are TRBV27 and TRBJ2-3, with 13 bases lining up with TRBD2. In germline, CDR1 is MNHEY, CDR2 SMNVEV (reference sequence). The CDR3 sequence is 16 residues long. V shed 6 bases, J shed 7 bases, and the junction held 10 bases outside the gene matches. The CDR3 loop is CASSKGLAGKGYTQYF. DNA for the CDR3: TGTGCCAGCAGCAAGGGACTAGCGGGAAAAGGTTATACGCAGTATTTT.